A selection of T cell receptor beta chains follows, all from one sample in a study of CD8 T cells in ankylosing spondylitis. TCRdb passed the 5' RACE reads through MiXCR, listing each CDR3 protein once. The table includes about 200,000 distinct CDR3 sequences, 9.5% to 15% detected once. The source material was blood, either unsorted or a sorted T cell fraction (not recorded which). The receptors stem from a male donor with ankylosing spondylitis or in good health (not recorded which). CDR3s include the opening cysteine and the closing phenylalanine or tryptophan. Fields, in order: clone size, J gene, V gene, D gene, CDR3 protein, CDR3 DNA. The D gene is left open where the match is weak. Some rows have no size entry. The others give once, few or many, or a class for an expanded clone.

abundance: many; j_gene: TRBJ2-3; v_gene: TRBV5-1; d_gene: TRBD1; CDR3aa: CASSLTGGWTDTQYF; CDR3nt: TGCGCCAGCAGCTTGACAGGGGGCTGGACAGATACGCAGTATTTT
abundance: NA; j_gene: TRBJ2-2; v_gene: TRBV20-1; d_gene: TRBD2; CDR3aa: CSARGSSGLAGDSPVNTGELFF; CDR3nt: TGCAGTGCTAGAGGTTCGTCGGGCCTAGCGGGAGATTCCCCCGTGAACACCGGGGAGCTGTTTTTT
abundance: few; j_gene: TRBJ2-7; v_gene: TRBV7-9; d_gene: NA; CDR3aa: CASSLVLEGYEQYF; CDR3nt: TGTGCCAGCAGCTTAGTATTGGAGGGCTACGAGCAGTACTTC
abundance: NA; j_gene: TRBJ2-3; v_gene: TRBV5-4; d_gene: NA; CDR3aa: CASSLNGEEGPGTDTQYF; CDR3nt: TGTGCCAGCAGCTTGAATGGTGAGGAAGGGCCTGGGACAGATACGCAGTATTTT
abundance: many; j_gene: TRBJ2-7; v_gene: TRBV12-3/TRBV12-4; d_gene: TRBD1; CDR3aa: CASSSGPGGYEQYF; CDR3nt: TGTGCCAGCAGTTCAGGACCAGGGGGCTACGAGCAGTACTTC
abundance: few; j_gene: TRBJ2-2; v_gene: TRBV5-4; d_gene: NA; CDR3aa: CASSRESGELFF; CDR3nt: TGTGCCAGCAGCCGAGAGAGCGGGGAGCTGTTTTTT
abundance: many; j_gene: TRBJ2-7; v_gene: TRBV5-1; d_gene: NA; CDR3aa: CASSAGDGSYEQYF; CDR3nt: TGCGCCAGCAGCGCCGGGGATGGTTCCTACGAGCAGTACTTC
abundance: NA; j_gene: TRBJ2-3; v_gene: TRBV27; d_gene: NA; CDR3aa: CASSPGLGSVTDTQYF; CDR3nt: TGTGCCAGCAGTCCCGGGCTGGGTAGCGTAACAGATACGCAGTATTTT
abundance: NA; j_gene: TRBJ1-5; v_gene: TRBV15; d_gene: NA; CDR3aa: CATSPEGGYSNQPQHF; CDR3nt: TGTGCCACCAGCCCTGAGGGAGGTTATAGCAATCAGCCCCAGCATTTT
abundance: few; j_gene: TRBJ2-5; v_gene: TRBV2; d_gene: TRBD2; CDR3aa: CASSADSGTSGDETQYF; CDR3nt: TGTGCCAGCAGTGCGGACTCCGGGACTAGCGGTGACGAGACCCAGTACTTC
abundance: NA; j_gene: TRBJ2-4; v_gene: TRBV12-3/TRBV12-4; d_gene: NA; CDR3aa: CASSSAEVAKNIQYF; CDR3nt: TGTGCCAGCAGTTCCGCGGAGGTAGCCAAAAACATTCAGTACTTC
abundance: few; j_gene: TRBJ2-5; v_gene: TRBV5-1; d_gene: TRBD2; CDR3aa: CASSPGEGQETQYF; CDR3nt: TGCGCCAGCAGCCCCGGGGAGGGCCAAGAGACCCAGTACTTC
abundance: few; j_gene: TRBJ2-1; v_gene: TRBV9; d_gene: TRBD2; CDR3aa: CASSLSGPELYNEQFF; CDR3nt: TGTGCCAGCAGCCTTAGCGGGCCGGAATTGTACAATGAGCAGTTCTTC
abundance: once; j_gene: TRBJ2-7; v_gene: TRBV12-5; d_gene: TRBD1; CDR3aa: CASGPGQGAHEQYF; CDR3nt: TGTGCTAGTGGCCCGGGACAGGGGGCCCACGAGCAGTACTTC
abundance: few; j_gene: TRBJ2-7; v_gene: TRBV27; d_gene: NA; CDR3aa: CASGSGFGEQYF; CDR3nt: TGTGCCAGCGGGAGCGGGTTTGGCGAGCAGTACTTC
abundance: NA; j_gene: TRBJ2-5; v_gene: TRBV5-1; d_gene: TRBD2; CDR3aa: CASSLERGGSQETQYF; CDR3nt: TGCGCCAGCAGCCTCGAGCGGGGGGGCTCTCAAGAGACCCAGTACTTC
abundance: few; j_gene: TRBJ2-3; v_gene: TRBV7-8; d_gene: NA; CDR3aa: CASSLAADLVDTQYF; CDR3nt: TGTGCCAGCAGCTTAGCTGCGGACCTCGTGGATACGCAGTATTTT